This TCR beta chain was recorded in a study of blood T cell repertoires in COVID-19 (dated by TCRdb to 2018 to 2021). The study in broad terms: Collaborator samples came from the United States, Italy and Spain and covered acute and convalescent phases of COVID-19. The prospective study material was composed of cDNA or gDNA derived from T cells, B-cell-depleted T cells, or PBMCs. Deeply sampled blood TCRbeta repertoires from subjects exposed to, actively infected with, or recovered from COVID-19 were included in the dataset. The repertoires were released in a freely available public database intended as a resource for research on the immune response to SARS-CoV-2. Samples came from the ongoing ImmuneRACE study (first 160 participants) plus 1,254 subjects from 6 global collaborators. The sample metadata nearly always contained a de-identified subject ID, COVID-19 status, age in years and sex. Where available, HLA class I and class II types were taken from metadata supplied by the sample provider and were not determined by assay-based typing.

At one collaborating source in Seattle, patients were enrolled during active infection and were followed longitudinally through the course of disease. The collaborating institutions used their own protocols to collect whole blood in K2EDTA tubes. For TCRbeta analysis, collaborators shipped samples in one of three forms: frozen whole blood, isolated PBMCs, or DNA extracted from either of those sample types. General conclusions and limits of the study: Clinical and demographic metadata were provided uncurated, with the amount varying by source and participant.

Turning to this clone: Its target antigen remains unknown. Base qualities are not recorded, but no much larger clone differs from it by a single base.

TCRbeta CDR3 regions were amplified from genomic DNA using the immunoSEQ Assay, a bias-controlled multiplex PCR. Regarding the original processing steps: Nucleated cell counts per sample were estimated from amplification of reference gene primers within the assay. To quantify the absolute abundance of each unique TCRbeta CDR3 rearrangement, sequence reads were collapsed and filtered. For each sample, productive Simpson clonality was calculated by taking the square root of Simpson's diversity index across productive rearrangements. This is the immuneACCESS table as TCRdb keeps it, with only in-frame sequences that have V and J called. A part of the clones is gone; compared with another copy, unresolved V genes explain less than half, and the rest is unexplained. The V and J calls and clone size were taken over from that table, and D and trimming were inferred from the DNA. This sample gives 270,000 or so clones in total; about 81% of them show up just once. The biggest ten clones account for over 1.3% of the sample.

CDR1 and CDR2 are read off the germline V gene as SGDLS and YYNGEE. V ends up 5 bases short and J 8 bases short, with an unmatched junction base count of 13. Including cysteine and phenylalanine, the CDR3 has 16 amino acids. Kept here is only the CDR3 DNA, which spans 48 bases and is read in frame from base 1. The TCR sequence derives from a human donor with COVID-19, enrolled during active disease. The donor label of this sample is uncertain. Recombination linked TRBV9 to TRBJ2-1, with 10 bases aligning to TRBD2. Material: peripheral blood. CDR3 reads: CASSTRLSGRAHEQFF. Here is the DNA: TGTGCCAGCAGTACCCGTTTGAGCGGGAGGGCCCATGAGCAGTTCTTC.